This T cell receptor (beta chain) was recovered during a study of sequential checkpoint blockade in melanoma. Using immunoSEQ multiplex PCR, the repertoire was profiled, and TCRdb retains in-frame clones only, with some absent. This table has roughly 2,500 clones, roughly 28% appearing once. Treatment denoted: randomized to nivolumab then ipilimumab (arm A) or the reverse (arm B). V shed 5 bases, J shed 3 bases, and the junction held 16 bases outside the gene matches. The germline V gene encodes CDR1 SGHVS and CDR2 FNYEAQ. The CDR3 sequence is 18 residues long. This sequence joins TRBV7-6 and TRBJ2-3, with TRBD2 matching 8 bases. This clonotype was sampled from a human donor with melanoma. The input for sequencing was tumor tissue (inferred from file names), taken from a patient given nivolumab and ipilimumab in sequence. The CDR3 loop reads CASSLRGGSPLGTDTQYF. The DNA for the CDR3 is TGTGCCAGCAGCCTCCGGGGGGGGTCACCTCTCGGAACAGATACGCAGTATTTT.